This T cell receptor beta chain appears in the sequencing data of a study of T cells in localized non-small cell lung cancer. Clones were sequenced by immunoSEQ multiplex PCR, and TCRdb holds only the in-frame ones, with some missing. The sample lists 15,000 to 20,000 clones, almost 90% seen once, with about 1.1% in the top ten. Per germline, CDR1 SQVTM and CDR2 ANQGSEA. Between the trimmed V and J ends, which lost 6 bases and 2 bases, there was a span of 13 bases. The CDR3 length is 14 residues. The chain joins TRBV29-1 to TRBJ2-2; D unclear. Sample: peripheral blood mononuclear cells, taken before any cancer treatment. This TCR was sampled from a woman aged 35 to 69 with stage III lung adenocarcinoma. CDR3: CSVRKTTNTGELFF. In nucleotides, the CDR3 is TGCAGCGTACGGAAAACAACTAACACCGGGGAGCTGTTTTTT.